Listed below are T cell receptor beta chains from one sample, sequenced in a study of cytomegalovirus exposure and HLA in healthy donors. Sequencing used immunoSEQ multiplex PCR; TCRdb keeps in-frame clones, though not all of them. This repertoire shows 150,000 to 200,000 clones, 86% found once; its top ten account for approximately 2%. Sequenced material: PBMCs. The receptors shown here come from a young woman in good health and CMV-seronegative. CDR3s include the opening cysteine and the closing phenylalanine or tryptophan. The D gene is left open where the match is weak. For some rows the clone size is stated as once, few or many, or as a class when expanded; others skip it.

D gene,V gene,J gene,clone size,CDR3 DNA,CDR3 protein
-,TRBV2,TRBJ1-4,-,TGTGCCAGCAGTGAAGAGGCAGACCTCGAGGGACTGTTTTTT,CASSEEADLEGLFF
-,TRBV29-1,TRBJ2-1,-,-,CSVARGNEFF
-,TRBV7-9,TRBJ1-1,-,TGTGCCAGCAGCCCCACAGGGTCGGTATGGACTGAAGCTTTCTTT,CASSPTGSVWTEAFF
-,TRBV13,TRBJ2-3,-,TGTGCCAGCAGCTTATCTTGGGGGCGCGGGTTCACAGATACGCAGTATTTT,CASSLSWGRGFTDTQYF
-,TRBV5-4,TRBJ1-4,-,TGTGCCAGCAGCTTGGCCCCAGGAGCGGCTAATGAAAAACTGTTTTTT,CASSLAPGAANEKLFF
TRBD1,TRBV18,TRBJ1-5,-,TGTGCCAGCTCACCCGGGACAGTCCAAAATCAGCCCCAGCATTTT,CASSPGTVQNQPQHF
-,TRBV6-5,TRBJ1-2,-,TGTGCCAGCAGTCCGGACAGATCCTATGGCTACACCTTC,CASSPDRSYGYTF
-,TRBV19,TRBJ1-5,-,TGTGCCAGTAGACAGGGTCGGGGCAATCAGCCCCAGCATTTT,CASRQGRGNQPQHF
TRBD1,TRBV30,TRBJ1-4,few,TGTGCCTGGAGTGTGGGACGCGGGACAGGGTACGAAAAACTGTTTTTT,CAWSVGRGTGYEKLFF
-,TRBV7-2,TRBJ1-5,-,TGTGCCAGCAGCTTAGGAAGCGGGATATTACAGCCCCAGCATTTT,CASSLGSGILQPQHF
-,TRBV2,TRBJ1-1,-,TGTGCCGGGGCAGGGGACACTGAAGCTTTCTTT,CAGAGDTEAFF
-,TRBV18,TRBJ1-4,-,TGTGCCAGCTCACCGACAGACCCTGCAACTAATGAAAAACTGTTTTTT,CASSPTDPATNEKLFF
-,TRBV7-6,TRBJ2-7,-,TGTGCCAGCAGCCCGCCCCAACACTACGAGCAGTACTTC,CASSPPQHYEQYF
-,TRBV19,TRBJ2-3,-,TGTGCCAGTAGCCACGGGGTCAGCACAGATACGCAGTATTTT,CASSHGVSTDTQYF
-,TRBV6-1,TRBJ1-3,-,TGTGCCAGCAGTGCGCGACAGAGCTCTGGAAACACCATATATTTT,CASSARQSSGNTIYF
-,TRBV19,TRBJ1-1,-,TGTGCCAGTAGTCGGGACATGAACACTGAAGCTTTCTTT,CASSRDMNTEAFF
TRBD1,TRBV7-8,TRBJ2-7,-,TGTGCCAGCAGCTTAGACGACAGGGTAGTTTTCCTCGAGCAGTACTTC,CASSLDDRVVFLEQYF
-,TRBV2,TRBJ2-5,-,TGTGCCAGCAGCCCCGGACTCCGCCAAGAGACCCAGTACTTC,CASSPGLRQETQYF
-,TRBV9,TRBJ2-3,-,TGTGCCAGCAGCCCCCCTTGGGTGGGAGGTTATAAGACAGATACGCAGTATTTT,CASSPPWVGGYKTDTQYF
-,TRBV30,TRBJ2-3,-,TGTGCCTGGACTCTAACTAGCACAGATACGCAGTATTTT,CAWTLTSTDTQYF
TRBD2,TRBV5-1,TRBJ2-3,-,TGCGCCAGCAGCTTGGGAAACGCGGGGGGCCTCGGAGATACGCAGTATTTT,CASSLGNAGGLGDTQYF
TRBD2,TRBV5-6,TRBJ2-7,few,TGTGCCAGCAGCCCCTTAGGAGCGGGGCAAGTAGAGCAGTACTTC,CASSPLGAGQVEQYF
-,TRBV28,TRBJ2-5,-,TGTGCCAGCTCTTCAGGGGCGCGGGAGACCCAGTACTTC,CASSSGARETQYF
-,TRBV7-9,TRBJ2-4,-,TGTGCCAGCAGCTCTCAGTTTGACTCCCCTGACATTCAGTACTTC,CASSSQFDSPDIQYF
TRBD1,TRBV10-3,TRBJ2-7,-,TGTGCCATCAGCAGGACAGGGGACGAGCAGTACTTC,CAISRTGDEQYF
-,TRBV29-1,TRBJ2-1,-,TGCAGCGTTAGCAAGGGGACAAACAATGAGCAGTTCTTC,CSVSKGTNNEQFF
TRBD2,TRBV19,TRBJ2-1,-,TGTGCCAGTAGTCCCCGCGGGGCGGGAGTTTACAATGAGCAGTTCTTC,CASSPRGAGVYNEQFF
-,TRBV5-4,TRBJ1-5,-,TGTGCCAGCAGCCTGGAATATGATCAGCCCCAGCATTTT,CASSLEYDQPQHF
-,TRBV18,TRBJ1-4,-,TGTGCCAGCTACGCGGGGCTTAATGAAAAACTGTTTTTT,CASYAGLNEKLFF
-,TRBV19,TRBJ2-1,-,TGTGCCAGTAGTCATATTTTGAGAGGCGACAATGAGCAGTTCTTC,CASSHILRGDNEQFF
TRBD1,TRBV27,TRBJ2-5,-,TGTGCCAGCAGTTACCGGACAGGGGGAGGGGAGACCCAGTACTTC,CASSYRTGGGETQYF
TRBD1,TRBV29-1,TRBJ2-2,-,TGCAGCGTTGAGAGCGCCGGGACAGCTACCGGGGAGCTGTTTTTT,CSVESAGTATGELFF
TRBD1,TRBV28,TRBJ1-5,-,TGTGCCAGCAGCTACCCCGACGCGTCAGGGGGGACTTCCGGTCAGCCCCAGCATTTT,CASSYPDASGGTSGQPQHF
-,TRBV18,TRBJ1-1,-,TGTGCCAGCTCACCACAAGACAGAAAGGAAGCTTTCTTT,CASSPQDRKEAFF
-,TRBV6-1,TRBJ2-7,-,TGTGCCAGCTCTACCGGGGGGCTCGCCTACGAGCAGTACTTC,CASSTGGLAYEQYF
-,TRBV7-2,TRBJ2-2,-,TGTGCCAGCAGCGAGCGCGCGGGAAGCACCGGGGAGCTGTTTTTT,CASSERAGSTGELFF
TRBD1,TRBV6-5,TRBJ2-3,-,TGTGCCAGCAGGTCCTACAGGGGTAGCACAGATACGCAGTATTTT,CASRSYRGSTDTQYF
-,TRBV28,TRBJ1-1,-,TGTGCCAGCAGTTTAGGAGGTACCACTGAAGCTTTCTTT,CASSLGGTTEAFF
TRBD1,TRBV6-1,TRBJ2-6,once,TGTGCCAGCAGTGAGGGACAGGCTGGGGCCAACGTCCTGACTTTC,CASSEGQAGANVLTF
-,TRBV7-2,TRBJ2-3,-,TGTGCCAGCAGACGAACCTCAGGGTCAGATACGCAGTATTTT,CASRRTSGSDTQYF